This T cell receptor beta chain was captured by sequencing in a study of blood T cell repertoires in COVID-19. Profiling relied on immunoSEQ multiplex PCR, and the TCRdb table lists in-frame clones only, not all of them. The sample carries roughly 220,000 clones, roughly 90% recorded once. What was sequenced was PBMCs or T cells enriched from blood (not recorded which). The origin of this receptor is a woman in her thirties or forties with acute COVID-19.

The CDR3 sequence: CASSSSNPGGFSGNTIYF. In nucleotides, the CDR3 is TGTGCCAGCAGCTCATCGAACCCAGGGGGCTTCTCTGGAAACACCATATATTTT. The gene calls are TRBV7-9 and TRBJ1-3; 8 nucleotides align to TRBD1. Germline CDR1 reads SEHNR; CDR2 reads FQNEAQ (reference sequence). This CDR3 region has 18 residues. The junction had 11 bases not matched to a gene; V was cut back by 4 bases and J by 0 bases.